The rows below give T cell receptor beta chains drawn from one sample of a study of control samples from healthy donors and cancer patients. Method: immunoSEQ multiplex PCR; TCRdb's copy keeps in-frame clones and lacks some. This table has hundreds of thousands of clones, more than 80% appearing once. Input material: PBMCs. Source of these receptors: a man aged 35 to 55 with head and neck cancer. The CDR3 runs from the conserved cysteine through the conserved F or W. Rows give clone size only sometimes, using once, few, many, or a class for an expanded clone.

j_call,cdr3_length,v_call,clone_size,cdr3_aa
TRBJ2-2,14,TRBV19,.,CASSITGDTGELFF
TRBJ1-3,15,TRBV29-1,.,CSVESWSHSGNTIYF
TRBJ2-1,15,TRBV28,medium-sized,CASSLLDDLGNEQFF
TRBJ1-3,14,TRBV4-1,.,CASSQVDTGDTIYF
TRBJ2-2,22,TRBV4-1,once,CASSQVIGARLAGVLTGGELFF
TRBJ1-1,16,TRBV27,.,CASSLSGTTGNTEAFF
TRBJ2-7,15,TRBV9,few,CASSVGPPHLYEQYF
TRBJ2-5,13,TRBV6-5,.,CASSYFVGETQYF
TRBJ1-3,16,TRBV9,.,CASSPQGGNKGNTIYF
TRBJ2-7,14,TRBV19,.,CASSIRLAEYEQYF
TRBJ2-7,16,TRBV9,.,CASSVAGQGNLGEQYF
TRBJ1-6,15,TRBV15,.,CATSTSRGGNSPLHF
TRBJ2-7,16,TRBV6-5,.,CASSYSSKGASYEQYF
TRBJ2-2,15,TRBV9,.,CASSVLAGNTGELFF
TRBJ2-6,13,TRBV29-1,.,CSVVPAGANVLTF
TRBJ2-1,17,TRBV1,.,CTSSQVASGFPYNEQFF
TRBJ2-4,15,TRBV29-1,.,CSVGTLLPTKNIQYF
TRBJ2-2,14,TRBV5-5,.,CASSLVVNTGELFF
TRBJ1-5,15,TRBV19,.,CASSQYRDSHQPQHF
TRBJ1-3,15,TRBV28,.,CASSPARGLGNTIYF
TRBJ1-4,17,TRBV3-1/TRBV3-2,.,CASSQVLPTGPGEKLFF
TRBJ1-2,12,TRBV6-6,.,CASSVTGAGYTF
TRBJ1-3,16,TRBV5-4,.,CASSQGQGASGNTIYF
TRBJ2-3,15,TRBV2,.,CASIGLGRSTDTQYF
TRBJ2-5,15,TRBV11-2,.,CASSLGGGPQETQYF
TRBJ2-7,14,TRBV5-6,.,CASRLQGAANEQYF
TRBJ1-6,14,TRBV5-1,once,CASSSEGGYSPLHF
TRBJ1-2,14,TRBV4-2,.,CASSQHTGSDGYTF
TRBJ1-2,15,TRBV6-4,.,CASSESQGSGYGYTF
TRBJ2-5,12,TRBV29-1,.,CSVVGIEETQYF
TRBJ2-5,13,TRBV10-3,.,CAISGPAFETQYF
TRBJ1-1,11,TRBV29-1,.,CSGGEGRGAFF
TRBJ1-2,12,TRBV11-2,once,CASSLVNGQGTF
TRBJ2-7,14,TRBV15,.,CATSRGRQSYEQYF
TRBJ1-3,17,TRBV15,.,CATSRDTAGLLGNTIYF
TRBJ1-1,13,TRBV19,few,CASSIDRTTEAFF
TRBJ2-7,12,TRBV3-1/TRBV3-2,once,CASSRTGYEQYF
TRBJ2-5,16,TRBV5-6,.,CASSSLLAGVEETQYF
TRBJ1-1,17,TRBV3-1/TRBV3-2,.,CASSPQHRQGSNTEAFF
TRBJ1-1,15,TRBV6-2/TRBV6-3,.,CASSYGGGVPTEAFF
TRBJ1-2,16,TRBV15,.,CATSSPEQGIVDGYTF
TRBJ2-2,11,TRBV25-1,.,CASMYTGELFF
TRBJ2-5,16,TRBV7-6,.,CASSPPGTGVRETQYF
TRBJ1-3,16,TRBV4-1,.,CASSRLREGSGNTIYF
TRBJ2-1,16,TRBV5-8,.,CASSRDRDGTYNEQFF
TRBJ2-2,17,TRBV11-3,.,CASSLAGTSGVTGELFF
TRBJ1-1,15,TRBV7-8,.,CASSLVKAPAREAFF
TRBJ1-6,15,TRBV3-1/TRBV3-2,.,CASTTAQGHNSPLHF
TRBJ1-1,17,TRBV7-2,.,CASSLVLPTTGVTEAFF
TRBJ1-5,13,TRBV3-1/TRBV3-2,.,CASSQQLNQPQHF
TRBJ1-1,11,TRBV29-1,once,CSASDGTEAFF